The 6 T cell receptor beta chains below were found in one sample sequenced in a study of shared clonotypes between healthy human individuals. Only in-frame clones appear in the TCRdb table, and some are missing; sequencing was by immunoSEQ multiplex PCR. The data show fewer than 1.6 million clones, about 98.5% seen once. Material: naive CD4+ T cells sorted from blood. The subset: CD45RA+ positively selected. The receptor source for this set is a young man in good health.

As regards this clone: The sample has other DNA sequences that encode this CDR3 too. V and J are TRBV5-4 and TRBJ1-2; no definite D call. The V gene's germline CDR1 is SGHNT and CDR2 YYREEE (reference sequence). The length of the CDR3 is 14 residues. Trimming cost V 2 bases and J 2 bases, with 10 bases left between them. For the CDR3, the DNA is TGTGCCAGCAGCTTAGAGGGAGCCAACTATGGCTACACCTTC. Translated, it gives CASSLEGANYGYTF.

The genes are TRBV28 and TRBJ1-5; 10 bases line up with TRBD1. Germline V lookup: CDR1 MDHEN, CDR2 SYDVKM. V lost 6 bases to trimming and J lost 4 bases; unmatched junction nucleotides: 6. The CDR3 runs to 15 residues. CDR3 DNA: TGTGCCAGCAGCCGACCGGGACAGGGGAATCAGCCCCAGCATTTT. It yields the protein CASSRPGQGNQPQHF.

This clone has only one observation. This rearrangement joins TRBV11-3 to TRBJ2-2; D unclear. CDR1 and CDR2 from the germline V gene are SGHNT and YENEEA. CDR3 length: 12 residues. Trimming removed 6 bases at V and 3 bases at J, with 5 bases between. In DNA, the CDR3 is TGTGCCAGCAGGATAGACACCGGGGAGCTGTTTTTT. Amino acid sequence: CASRIDTGELFF.

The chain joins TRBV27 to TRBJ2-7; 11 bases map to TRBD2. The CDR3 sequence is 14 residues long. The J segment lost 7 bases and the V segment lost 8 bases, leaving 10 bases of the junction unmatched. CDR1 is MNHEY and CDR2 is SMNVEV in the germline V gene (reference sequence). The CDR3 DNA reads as TGTGCCAGCGGAATAGCGGGAGGGCCGCTAGAGCAGTACTTC. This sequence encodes CASGIAGGPLEQYF.

The CDR3 region has the DNA TGCGCCAGCAGTGTGAAACAACAGGGGACCCAGTACTTC. Its protein is CASSVKQQGTQYF. The V and J genes are TRBV10-2 and TRBJ2-5, with D perhaps TRBD1 (6 bases). V lost 4 bases and J lost 7, with 13 bases in between. There are 13 residues in the CDR3. Per germline, CDR1 WSHSY and CDR2 SAAADI.

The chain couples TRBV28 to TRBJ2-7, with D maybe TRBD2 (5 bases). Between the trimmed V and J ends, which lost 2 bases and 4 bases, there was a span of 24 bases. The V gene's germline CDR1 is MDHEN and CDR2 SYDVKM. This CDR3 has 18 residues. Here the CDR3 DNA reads TGTGCCAGCAGTTTACTTATGTCTGGAGTTCTAGCTGTGTACGAGCAGTACTTC. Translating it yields CASSLLMSGVLAVYEQYF. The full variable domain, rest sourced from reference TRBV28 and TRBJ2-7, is DVKVTQSSRYLVKRTGEKVFLECVQDMDHENMFWYRQDPGLGLRLIYFSYDVKMKEKGDIPEGYSVSREKKERFSLILESASTNQTSMYLCASSLLMSGVLAVYEQYFGPGTRLTVT.